This TCR beta chain originates from a study of regulatory T cells in long-lasting Graves disease. CDR1 and CDR2 from the germline V gene are KGHSH and LQKENI. V was shortened by 3 bases and J by 2 bases, with 7 bases between the two germline ends. The CDR3 is made up of 13 amino acids. With iRepertoire HTBI primers and Arm-PCR of CDR3 regions, TCR beta libraries were built. Using its own MiXCR run on the multiplex PCR reads, TCRdb lists one record per CDR3 protein. The data hold around 400,000 distinct CDR3 sequences, with around 15% observed a single time. Overall study results and limits: Persistent patients had a count of shared public clonotypes (around 2,500) that exceeded that of new patients (approximately 1,000). Persistent disease was characterized by preferential usage of TRBV28, TRBJ1-2 and TRBJ2-5.

Documented time point: newly diagnosed GD, antithyroid drugs for less than 3 months. PBMC RNA served as the TCR library source. It was an endocrinology department in Xi'an, China, that provided the patients. Concerning this clonotype: Its target is unknown.

The sequencing here drew on peripheral blood mononuclear cells (PBMCs), taken at new diagnosis, from a patient treated with antithyroid drugs. The origin of this receptor is a female donor with Graves disease. The chain couples TRBV18 to TRBJ1-1; D not resolved. CDR3 coding DNA: TGTGCCAGCTCACCTAATGTCAACACTGAAGCTTTCTTT. Residues: CASSPNVNTEAFF.